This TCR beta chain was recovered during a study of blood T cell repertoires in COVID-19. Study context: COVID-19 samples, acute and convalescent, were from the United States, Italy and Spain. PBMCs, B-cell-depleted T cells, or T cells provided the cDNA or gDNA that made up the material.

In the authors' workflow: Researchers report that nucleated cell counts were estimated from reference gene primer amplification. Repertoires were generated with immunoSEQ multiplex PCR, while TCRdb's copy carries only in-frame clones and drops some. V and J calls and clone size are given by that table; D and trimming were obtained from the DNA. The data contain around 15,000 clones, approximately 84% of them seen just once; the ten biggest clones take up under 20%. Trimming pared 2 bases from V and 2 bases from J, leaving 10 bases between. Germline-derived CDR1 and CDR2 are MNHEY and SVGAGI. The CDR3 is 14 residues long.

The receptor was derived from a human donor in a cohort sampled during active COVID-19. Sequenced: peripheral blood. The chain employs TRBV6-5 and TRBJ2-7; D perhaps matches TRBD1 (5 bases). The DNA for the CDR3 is TGTGCCAGCAGTTACACTGACAGCACCTACGAGCAGTACTTC. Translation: CASSYTDSTYEQYF.